This T cell receptor (beta chain) was observed in a study of T cell responses to AZD1222 COVID-19 vaccine. Study observations and caveats: Distributed over spike, vaccine-associated CD4 TCRs predominated at 160-218 and 743-854.

Generated by immunoSEQ multiplex PCR, the TCRdb table keeps only in-frame clones and is missing some. This sample has more than 95,000 clones; approximately 89% occur once, and the top ten carry approximately 5.4%. CDR1 is MDHEN and CDR2 is SYDVKM in the germline V gene. With 0 bases clipped from V and 4 bases from J, the junction kept 8 bases outside the gene matches. The CDR3 has 17 residues. On this clone itself: The antigen remains undetermined.

The receptor's source is an adult in good health. Sequences were derived from peripheral blood, sampled on day 0 of AZD1222 vaccination. The chain has TRBV28 and TRBJ2-5, with TRBD2 matching 10 bases. The CDR3 coding sequence is TGTGCCAGCAGTTTATGGGCTAGCGGGAGATCAAGAGAGACCCAGTACTTC. Encoded protein: CASSLWASGRSRETQYF.